A selection of T cell receptor beta chains follows, all from one sample in a study of identical twins. TCRdb used MiXCR to reprocess the 5' RACE reads, holding one entry per CDR3 protein. The sample has 200,000 to 250,000 distinct CDR3 sequences, around 8% seen once. These data were also reused for a study on yellow fever vaccine responses in identical twins.

The sample taken for sequencing was memory (CD45RO+) T cells sorted from blood. The receptors here all came from a woman younger than 35 in good health. The CDR3 runs from the conserved cysteine through the conserved F or W. The D gene is left open where the match is weak. Part of the rows lack a size; the others show once, few, many or a class for expanded clones.

>TRBV20-1|.|few|TRBJ2-6|16
CSADSSPSSGANVLTF
TGCAGTGCTGACAGTTCACCCTCCTCTGGGGCCAACGTCCTGACTTTC
>TRBV7-2|.|many|TRBJ2-5|13
CASSLGLKETQYF
TGTGCCAGCAGCTTGGGACTCAAAGAGACCCAGTACTTC
>TRBV12-3/TRBV12-4|.|many|TRBJ2-7|14
CASSDTGAGNEQYF
TGTGCCAGCAGTGATACGGGAGCAGGGAACGAGCAGTACTTC
>TRBV13|.|.|TRBJ2-7|18
CASSDYPNTPGDEYEQYF
TGTGCCAGCAGCGACTACCCAAATACACCGGGAGACGAATACGAGCAGTACTTC
>TRBV12-3/TRBV12-4|.|many|TRBJ2-7|12
CASSFIRYEQYF
TGTGCCAGCAGTTTTATTCGCTACGAGCAGTACTTC
>TRBV28|TRBD1|.|TRBJ1-1|16
CASSPKHRGRNTEAFF
TGTGCCAGCAGTCCCAAACACAGGGGAAGGAACACTGAAGCTTTCTTT
>TRBV5-6|.|.|TRBJ1-5|16
CASSLSRGQGNQPQHF
TGTGCCAGCAGCTTAAGCAGGGGACAAGGCAATCAGCCCCAGCATTTT
>TRBV7-3|TRBD2|few|TRBJ2-1|20
CASSPNPRTSGRSSYNEQFF
TGTGCCAGCAGCCCTAACCCCCGGACTAGCGGGAGGAGCTCCTACAATGAGCAGTTCTTC
>TRBV7-9|.|many|TRBJ1-1|13
CASEGGGKGEAFF
TGTGCCAGCGAGGGGGGGGGTAAGGGTGAAGCTTTCTTT
>TRBV7-3|.|.|TRBJ2-1|12
CASSHQGYEQFF
TGTGCCAGCAGCCACCAGGGCTATGAGCAGTTCTTC
>TRBV7-8|TRBD1|many|TRBJ1-2|14
CASSLQGGNYGYTF
TGTGCCAGCAGCTTACAGGGGGGAAACTATGGCTACACCTTC
>TRBV3-1|TRBD1|.|TRBJ1-5|16
CASSLTGQGKNQPQHF
TGTGCCAGCAGCCTAACTGGACAGGGGAAGAATCAGCCCCAGCATTTT
>TRBV6-1|.|.|TRBJ1-6|16
CASSHLRGINNSPLHF
TGTGCCAGCAGCCACCTAAGGGGGATTAATAATTCACCCCTCCACTTT
>TRBV28|.|few|TRBJ2-6|16
CASSPGTTSGANVLTF
TGTGCCAGCAGTCCCGGGACAACCTCTGGGGCCAACGTCCTGACTTTC
>TRBV20-1|TRBD1|many|TRBJ2-5|13
CSATGDPGETQYF
TGCAGTGCCACAGGGGACCCAGGGGAGACCCAGTACTTC
>TRBV9|.|.|TRBJ2-5|14
CASSPLAIGETQYF
TGTGCCAGCAGCCCCCTAGCAATCGGGGAGACCCAGTACTTC
>TRBV10-3|TRBD2|many|TRBJ2-7|17
CAISEGLAGLKAYEQYF
TGTGCCATCAGTGAGGGACTAGCGGGGCTTAAGGCCTACGAGCAGTACTTC
>TRBV6-5|TRBD1|.|TRBJ2-7|16
CASSSGTGGNSYEQYF
TGTGCCAGCAGTTCCGGGACAGGGGGCAACTCCTACGAGCAGTACTTC
>TRBV25-1|.|few|TRBJ1-6|14
CATNGGRSNSPLHF
TGTGCCACTAACGGAGGGCGGTCTAATTCACCCCTCCACTTT
>TRBV29-1|TRBD1|.|TRBJ1-3|13
CSVAGQVGNTIYF
TGCAGCGTTGCCGGACAGGTCGGAAACACCATATATTTT
>TRBV12-3/TRBV12-4|TRBD2|many|TRBJ2-1|15
CASSLRTSGHNEQFF
TGTGCCAGCAGTTTAAGGACTAGCGGACACAATGAGCAGTTCTTC
>TRBV10-3|TRBD2|.|TRBJ2-7|13
CAITGLAGNEQYF
TGTGCCATCACGGGACTAGCGGGAAACGAGCAGTACTTC
>TRBV11-2|TRBD2|few|TRBJ2-1|13
CASSLDRGDEQFF
TGTGCCAGCAGCTTAGATCGGGGGGATGAGCAGTTCTTC
>TRBV20-1|.|.|TRBJ2-7|14
CSARDWAPPGEQYF
TGCAGTGCTAGAGATTGGGCACCACCAGGCGAGCAGTACTTC
>TRBV3-1|TRBD1|few|TRBJ2-7|14
CASSQRQGSYEQYF
TGTGCCAGCAGCCAAAGACAGGGCTCCTACGAGCAGTACTTC
>TRBV7-3|TRBD2|.|TRBJ2-3|18
CASSPGASGGPGTDTQYF
TGTGCCAGCAGCCCTGGGGCTAGCGGGGGGCCAGGGACAGATACGCAGTATTTT
>TRBV10-3|.|.|TRBJ2-2|15
CAISGRQGNTGELFF
TGTGCCATCAGTGGGAGGCAGGGGAACACCGGGGAGCTGTTTTTT
>TRBV7-2|.|many|TRBJ2-1|11
CASSLEYEQFF
TGTGCCAGCAGCTTAGAGTATGAGCAGTTCTTC
>TRBV6-4|.|.|TRBJ2-6|14
CASSENRRANVLTF
TGTGCCAGCAGTGAGAACAGGAGGGCCAACGTCCTGACTTTC
>TRBV6-2/TRBV6-3|TRBD1|many|TRBJ2-5|16
CASRSSPGTAQETQYF
TGTGCCAGCAGGAGTAGTCCGGGGACAGCTCAAGAGACCCAGTACTTC
>TRBV20-1|.|.|TRBJ2-7|16
CSAHGGGGRNTYEQYF
TGCAGTGCACACGGGGGTGGGGGGAGGAACACCTACGAGCAGTACTTC
>TRBV7-9|.|many|TRBJ2-7|14
CASSPPSGSYEQYF
TGTGCCAGCAGCCCGCCCTCAGGTTCCTACGAGCAGTACTTC
>TRBV30|.|.|TRBJ2-7|13
CAWSSPPPGEQYF
TGTGCCTGGAGTTCCCCCCCGCCGGGGGAGCAGTACTTC
>TRBV12-3/TRBV12-4|.|many|TRBJ2-1|13
CASSLLQHNEQFF
TGTGCCAGCAGTTTATTGCAGCACAATGAGCAGTTCTTC
>TRBV7-2|TRBD2|many|TRBJ2-1|17
CASSLSASGRGYNEQFF
TGTGCCAGCAGCTTAAGTGCTAGCGGGAGGGGTTACAATGAGCAGTTCTTC
>TRBV7-8|TRBD1|.|TRBJ1-2|15
CASSPRDRGVYGYTF
TGTGCCAGCAGTCCCCGGGACAGGGGGGTCTATGGCTACACCTTC
>TRBV29-1|.|many|TRBJ2-5|14
CSVVGRGNQETQYF
TGCAGCGTTGTAGGCAGGGGCAACCAAGAGACCCAGTACTTC
>TRBV7-9|.|few|TRBJ2-7|13
CASSLTGSGEQYF
TGTGCCAGCAGCTTAACAGGGAGCGGCGAGCAGTACTTC
>TRBV21-1|.|few|TRBJ2-1|13
CASSNGTVDEQFF
TGTGCCAGCAGCAACGGGACAGTCGATGAGCAGTTCTTC
>TRBV5-6|.|many|TRBJ2-5|14
CASSLQSGSETQYF
TGTGCCAGCAGCTTGCAGTCGGGTTCGGAGACCCAGTACTTC
>TRBV27|TRBD1|few|TRBJ1-1|14
CASSKQGFLTEAFF
TGTGCCAGCAGTAAACAGGGGTTTCTCACTGAAGCTTTCTTT
>TRBV4-1|TRBD2|few|TRBJ2-5|17
CASSQDTSGAYQETQYF
TGCGCCAGCAGCCAAGACACTAGCGGGGCGTACCAAGAGACCCAGTACTTC
>TRBV7-9|TRBD1|.|TRBJ1-5|15
CASSSAGGGNQPQHF
TGTGCCAGCAGCTCTGCAGGGGGAGGCAATCAGCCCCAGCATTTT
>TRBV29-1|.|.|TRBJ2-7|14
CSVRGDTSSNEQYF
TGCAGCGTTAGGGGGGACACATCATCTAACGAGCAGTACTTC
>TRBV6-1|.|.|TRBJ2-7|15
CASRLEAGGSYEQYF
TGTGCCAGCAGGCTCGAGGCAGGGGGGTCCTACGAGCAGTACTTC